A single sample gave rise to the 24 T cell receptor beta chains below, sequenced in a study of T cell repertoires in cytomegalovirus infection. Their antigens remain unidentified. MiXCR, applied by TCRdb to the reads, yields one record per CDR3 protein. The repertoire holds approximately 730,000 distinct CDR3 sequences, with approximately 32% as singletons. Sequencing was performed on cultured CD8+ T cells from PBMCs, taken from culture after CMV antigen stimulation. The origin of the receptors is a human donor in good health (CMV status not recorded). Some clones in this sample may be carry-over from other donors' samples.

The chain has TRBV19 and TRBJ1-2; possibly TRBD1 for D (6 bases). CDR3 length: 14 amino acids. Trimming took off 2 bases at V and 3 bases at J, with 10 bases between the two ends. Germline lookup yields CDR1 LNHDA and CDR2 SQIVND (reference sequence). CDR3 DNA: TGTGCCAGTAGTATATCGTGGACAGACTATGGCTACACCTTC. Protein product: CASSISWTDYGYTF. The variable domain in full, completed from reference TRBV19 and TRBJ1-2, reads DGGITQSPKYLFRKEGQNVTLSCEQNLNHDAMYWYRQDPGQGLRLIYYSQIVNDFQKGDIAEGYSVSREKKESFPLTVTSAQKNPTAFYLCASSISWTDYGYTFGSGTRLTVV.

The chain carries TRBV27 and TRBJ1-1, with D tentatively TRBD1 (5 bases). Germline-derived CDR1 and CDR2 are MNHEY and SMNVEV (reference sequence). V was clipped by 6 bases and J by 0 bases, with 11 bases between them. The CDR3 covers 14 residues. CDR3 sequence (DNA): TGTGCCAGCAGAGAGGGACGGTTGAACACTGAAGCTTTCTTT. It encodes CASREGRLNTEAFF.

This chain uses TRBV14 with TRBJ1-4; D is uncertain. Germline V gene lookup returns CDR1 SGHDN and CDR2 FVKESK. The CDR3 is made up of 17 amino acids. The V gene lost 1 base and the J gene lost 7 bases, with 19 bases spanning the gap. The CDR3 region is CASSQGPLGPKGEKLFF. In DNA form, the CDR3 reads TGTGCCAGCAGCCAAGGCCCGTTAGGGCCGAAGGGTGAAAAACTGTTTTTT.

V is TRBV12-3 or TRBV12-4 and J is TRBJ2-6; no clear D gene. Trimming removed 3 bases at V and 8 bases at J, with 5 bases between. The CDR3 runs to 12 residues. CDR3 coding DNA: TGTGCCAGCAGTTTTGGAACCAACGTCCTGACTTTC. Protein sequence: CASSFGTNVLTF.

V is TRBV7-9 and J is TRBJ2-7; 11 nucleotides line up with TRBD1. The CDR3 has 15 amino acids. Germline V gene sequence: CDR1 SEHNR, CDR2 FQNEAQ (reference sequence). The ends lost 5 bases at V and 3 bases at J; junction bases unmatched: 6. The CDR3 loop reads CASSGGTGGFYEQYV. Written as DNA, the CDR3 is TGTGCCAGCAGCGGGGGGACAGGGGGGTTCTACGAGCAGTACGTC.

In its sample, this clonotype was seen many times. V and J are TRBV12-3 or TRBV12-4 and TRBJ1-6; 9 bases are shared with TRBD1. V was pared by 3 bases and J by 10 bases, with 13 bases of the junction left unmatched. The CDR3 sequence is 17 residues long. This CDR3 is CASSFFLPRDRDSPLHF. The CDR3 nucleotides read TGTGCCAGCAGTTTTTTCCTCCCCCGGGACAGGGACTCACCCCTCCACTTT.

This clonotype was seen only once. The CDR3 nucleotides read TGCAGTGCTAGAAAATCGGGACTAGCGGGGGCGTACGTGGACGGGGAGCTGTTTTTT. Translated, it gives CSARKSGLAGAYVDGELFF. The chain has TRBV20-1 and TRBJ2-2, with 14 bases fitting TRBD2. The V segment lost 2 bases and the J segment 7 bases; nucleotides outside the gene matches: 15. The CDR3 has 19 amino acids. In germline, CDR1 is DFQATT, CDR2 SNEGSKA (reference sequence).

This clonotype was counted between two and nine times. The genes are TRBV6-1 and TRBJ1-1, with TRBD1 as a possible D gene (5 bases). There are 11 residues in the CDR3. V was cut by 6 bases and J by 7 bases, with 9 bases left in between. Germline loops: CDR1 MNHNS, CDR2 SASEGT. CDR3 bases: TGTGCCAGCAGCTGGGACCGTGAAGCTTTCTTT. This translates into CASSWDREAFF.

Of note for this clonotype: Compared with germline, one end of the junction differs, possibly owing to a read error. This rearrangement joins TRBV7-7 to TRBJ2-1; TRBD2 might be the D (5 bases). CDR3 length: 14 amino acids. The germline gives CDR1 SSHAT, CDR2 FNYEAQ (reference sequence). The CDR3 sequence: CASSLLGEAAEQFF. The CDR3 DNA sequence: TGTGCTAGCAGCTTATTAGGAGAAGCGGCCGAGCAGTTCTTC.

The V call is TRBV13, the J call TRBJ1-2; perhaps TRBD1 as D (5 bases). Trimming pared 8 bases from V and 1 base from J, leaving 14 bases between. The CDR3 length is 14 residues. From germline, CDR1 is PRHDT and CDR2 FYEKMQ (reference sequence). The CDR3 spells CASVYRGDNYGYTF. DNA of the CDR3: TGTGCCAGCGTCTATCGGGGGGATAACTATGGCTACACCTTC.

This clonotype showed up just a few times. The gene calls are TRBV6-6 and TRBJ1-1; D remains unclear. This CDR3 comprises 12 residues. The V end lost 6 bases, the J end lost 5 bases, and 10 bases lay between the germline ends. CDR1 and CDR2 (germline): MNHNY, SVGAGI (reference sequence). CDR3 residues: CASSPSWTEAFF. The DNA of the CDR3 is TGTGCCAGCAGCCCGTCGTGGACTGAAGCTTTCTTT.

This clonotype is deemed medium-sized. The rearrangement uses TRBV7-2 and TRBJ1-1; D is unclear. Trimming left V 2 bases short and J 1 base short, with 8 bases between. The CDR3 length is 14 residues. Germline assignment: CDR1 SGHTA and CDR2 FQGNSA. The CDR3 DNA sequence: TGTGCCAGCAGCTTATTTCAGGCGAACACTGAAGCTTTCTTT. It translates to CASSLFQANTEAFF.

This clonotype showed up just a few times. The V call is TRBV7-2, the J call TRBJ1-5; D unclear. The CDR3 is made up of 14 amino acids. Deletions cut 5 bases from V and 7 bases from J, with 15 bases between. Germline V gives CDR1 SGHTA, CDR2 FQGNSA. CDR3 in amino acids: CASSPPGLGQPQHF. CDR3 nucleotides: TGTGCCAGCAGCCCACCGGGGTTAGGGCAGCCCCAGCATTTT.

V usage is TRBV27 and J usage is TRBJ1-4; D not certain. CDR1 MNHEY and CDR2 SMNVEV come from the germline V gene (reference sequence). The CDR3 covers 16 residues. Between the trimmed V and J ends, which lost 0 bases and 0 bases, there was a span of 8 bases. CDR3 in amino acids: CASSLSYGATNEKLFF. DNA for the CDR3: TGTGCCAGCAGTTTATCGTACGGTGCAACTAATGAAAAACTGTTTTTT.

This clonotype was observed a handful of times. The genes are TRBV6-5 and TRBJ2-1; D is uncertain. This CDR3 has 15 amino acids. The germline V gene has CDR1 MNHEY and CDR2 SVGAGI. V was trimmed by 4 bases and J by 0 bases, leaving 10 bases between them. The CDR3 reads CASSLAIGSYNEQFF. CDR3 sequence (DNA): TGTGCCAGCAGTTTAGCCATAGGCTCCTACAATGAGCAGTTCTTC.

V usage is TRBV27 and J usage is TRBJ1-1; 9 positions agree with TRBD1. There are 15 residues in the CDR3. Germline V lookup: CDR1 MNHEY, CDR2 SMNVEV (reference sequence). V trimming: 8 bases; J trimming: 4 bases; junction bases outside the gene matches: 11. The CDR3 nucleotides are TGTGCCAGCCTCATGGACAGGGGAGGGGGCACTGAAGCTTTCTTT. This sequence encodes CASLMDRGGGTEAFF.

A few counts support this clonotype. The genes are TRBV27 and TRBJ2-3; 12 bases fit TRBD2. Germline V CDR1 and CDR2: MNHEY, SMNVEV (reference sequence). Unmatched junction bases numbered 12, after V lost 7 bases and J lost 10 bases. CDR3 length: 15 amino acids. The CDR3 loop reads CASTSPLAGGPSQYF. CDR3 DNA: TGTGCCAGCACCTCTCCGCTAGCGGGGGGGCCCTCGCAGTATTTT.

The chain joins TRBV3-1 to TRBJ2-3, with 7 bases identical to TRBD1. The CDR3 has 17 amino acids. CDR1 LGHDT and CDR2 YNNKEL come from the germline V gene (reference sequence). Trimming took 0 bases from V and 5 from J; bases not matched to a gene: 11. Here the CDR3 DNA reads TGTGCCAGCAGCCAAGATCGAAAAAGGGGGCCCGAAGATACGCAGTATTTT. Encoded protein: CASSQDRKRGPEDTQYF.

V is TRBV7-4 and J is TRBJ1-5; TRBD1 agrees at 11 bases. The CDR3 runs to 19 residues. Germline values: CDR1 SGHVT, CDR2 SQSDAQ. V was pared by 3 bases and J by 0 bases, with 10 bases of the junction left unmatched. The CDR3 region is CASSFWDRGGGYSNQPQHF. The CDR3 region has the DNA TGTGCCAGCAGCTTCTGGGACAGGGGGGGGGGATATAGCAATCAGCCCCAGCATTTT.

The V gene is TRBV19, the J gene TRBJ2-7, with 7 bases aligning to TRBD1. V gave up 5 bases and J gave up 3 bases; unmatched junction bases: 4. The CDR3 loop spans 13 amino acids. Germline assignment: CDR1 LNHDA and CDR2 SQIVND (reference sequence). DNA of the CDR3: TGTGCCAGTAGTTCGGCAGGGGGCTACGAGCAGTACTTC. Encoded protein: CASSSAGGYEQYF.

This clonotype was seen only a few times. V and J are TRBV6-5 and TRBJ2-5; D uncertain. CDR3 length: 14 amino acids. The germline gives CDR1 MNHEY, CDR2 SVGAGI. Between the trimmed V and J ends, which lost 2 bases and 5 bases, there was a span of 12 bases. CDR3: CASSYGPPRETQYF. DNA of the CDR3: TGTGCCAGCAGTTACGGGCCTCCCAGGGAGACCCAGTACTTC.

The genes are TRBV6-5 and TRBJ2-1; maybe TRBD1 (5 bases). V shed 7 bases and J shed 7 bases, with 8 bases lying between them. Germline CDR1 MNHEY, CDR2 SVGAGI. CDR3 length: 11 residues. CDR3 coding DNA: TGTGCCAGCACCCAGGGTAATGAGCAGTTCTTC. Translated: CASTQGNEQFF.

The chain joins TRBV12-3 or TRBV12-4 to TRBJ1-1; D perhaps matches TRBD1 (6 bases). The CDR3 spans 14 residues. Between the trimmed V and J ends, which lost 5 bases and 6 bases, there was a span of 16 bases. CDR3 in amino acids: CASSVTRRGAEAFF. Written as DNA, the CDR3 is TGTGCCAGCAGTGTAACTCGCAGGGGCGCTGAAGCTTTCTTT.

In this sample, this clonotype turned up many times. The CDR3 DNA sequence: TGTGCTAGTGGTCGATCGGACAGCTACGAGCAGTACTTC. This encodes CASGRSDSYEQYF. V gene TRBV12-5 combines with J gene TRBJ2-7; weak D call: TRBD1 (6 bases). The CDR3 is 13 residues long. The V gene's germline CDR1 is LGHNT and CDR2 FRNRAP. The V end lost 5 bases, the J end lost 3 bases, and 11 bases lay between the germline ends.